One TCR beta chain is described in this entry. Its specificity is unknown. V was shortened by 2 bases and J by 0 bases, with 1 base between the two germline ends. Germline CDR1 is SGHTA and CDR2 is FQGNSA. The CDR3 sequence is 12 residues long. The run of the v3.0 immunoSEQ assay was at survey level. Sequencing aimed at roughly 40,000-50,000 T-cell genomes per sample. Some clones are missing from TCRdb's copy, which holds only in-frame ones; the method was immunoSEQ multiplex PCR. The sample gives tens of thousands of clones, over 90% of which show up once; 5% to 7% is in the top ten. This entry is derived from a study of long-term antiretroviral therapy in people with HIV. Findings of the study overall: Collection of the blood, which took place between the mid-2000s and the late 2010s, possibly occurred under older ART regimens. CDR3 length ranges were narrower in HIV repertoires than in controls. Post-ART samples showed increased diversity that remained below transplant donor control levels.

The sequence came from a woman in her forties with HIV. The input for sequencing was unsorted PBMCs, taken roughly 6.3 years after starting antiretroviral therapy. J is TRBJ1-1 and V is TRBV7-2; no clear D. CDR3 nucleotides: TGTGCCAGCAGCTTACTGAACACTGAAGCTTTCTTT. Translation: CASSLLNTEAFF.